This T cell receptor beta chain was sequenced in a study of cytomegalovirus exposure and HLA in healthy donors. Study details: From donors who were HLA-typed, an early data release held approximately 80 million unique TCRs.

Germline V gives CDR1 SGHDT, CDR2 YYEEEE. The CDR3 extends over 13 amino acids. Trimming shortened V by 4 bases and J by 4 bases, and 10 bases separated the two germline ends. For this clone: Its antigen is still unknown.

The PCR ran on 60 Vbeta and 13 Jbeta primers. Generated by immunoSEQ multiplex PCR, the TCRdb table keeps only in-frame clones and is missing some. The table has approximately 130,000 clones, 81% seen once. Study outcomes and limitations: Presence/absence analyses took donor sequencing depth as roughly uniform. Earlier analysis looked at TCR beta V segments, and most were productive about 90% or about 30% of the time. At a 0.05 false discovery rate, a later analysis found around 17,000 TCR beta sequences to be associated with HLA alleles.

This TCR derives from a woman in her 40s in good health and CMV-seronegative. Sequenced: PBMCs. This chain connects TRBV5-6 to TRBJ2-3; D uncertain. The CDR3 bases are TGTGCCAGCAGCGCGCCGGTTTCAGATACGCAGTATTTT. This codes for CASSAPVSDTQYF.